The T cell receptor beta chain under discussion was sequenced for a study of T cell responses to AZD1222 COVID-19 vaccine. Whole-study findings and limits: In a largely white British group with more females than males, clonal diversity was possibly underestimated. Seropositive at baseline were only a handful of AZD1222 recipients.

Only one count was recorded for this clone. Its antigen remains unidentified. Second-dose intervals of approximately 4 or approximately 12 weeks were pooled. Some clones are missing from TCRdb's copy, which holds only in-frame ones; the method was immunoSEQ multiplex PCR. The table records some 200,000 clones, about 94% of them present only once. Trimming removed 10 bases at V and 2 bases at J, with 13 bases between. Germline CDR1 SNHLY, CDR2 FYNNEI. This CDR3 has 13 amino acids. This chain uses TRBV2 with TRBJ2-3; D is tentatively TRBD1 or TRBD2 (6 bases each). This receptor was obtained from an adult who received the AZD1222 COVID-19 vaccine. Sequencing was performed on peripheral blood, taken 28 days after the second AZD1222 dose. CDR3 bases: TGTGCCACTGCGGGGACACCCACAGATACGCAGTATTTT. As protein: CATAGTPTDTQYF.